This record concerns one T cell receptor (beta chain) sequence. Antigen specificity is unknown. Template switching added a universal primer site, and cDNA bore unique molecular identifiers. One entry per CDR3 protein results from TCRdb running MiXCR on the 5' RACE reads. The sample includes under 900,000 distinct CDR3 sequences, more than 9% of them seen just once. The entry originates in a study of identical twins. Findings of the study overall: Out-of-frame alpha sequences that twins shared showed excess low generation probability.

CDR1 LNHNV and CDR2 YYDKDF come from the germline V gene (reference sequence). V was clipped by 3 bases and J by 5 bases, with 8 bases between them. CDR3 length equals 13 residues. This sample was shared with a second study, whose subject was yellow fever vaccine responses in identical twins. That study reports: It has been reported that, in twins, the vaccine T cell response seemed partly convergent and partly personalized.

Specimen: PBMCs. This clonotype was obtained from a woman under 30 in good health. The rearrangement joins TRBV15 to TRBJ2-1; either TRBD1 or TRBD2 may fit D (5 bases each). The CDR3 reads CATSSRGDNEQFF. In DNA, the CDR3 is TGTGCCACCAGCAGTAGGGGAGACAATGAGCAGTTCTTC.